The rows below give T cell receptor beta chains drawn from one sample of a study of cytomegalovirus exposure and HLA in healthy donors. Some clones are missing from TCRdb's copy, which holds only in-frame ones; the method was immunoSEQ multiplex PCR. In the table there are 150,000 or so clones, 50% to 75% of which are singletons. Material: PBMCs. These receptors were collected from a woman younger than 45 in good health and CMV-seropositive. The CDR3 runs from the conserved cysteine through the conserved F or W. The order of the fields is clone size, D gene, J gene, V gene, CDR3 protein, CDR3 DNA. A D gene is named only where the DNA matches it firmly. Size is stated for part of the rows, as once, few or many counts, or as a class when the clone is expanded.

once	.	TRBJ2-5	TRBV29-1	CSVIPGLFQETQYF	TGCAGCGTAATACCGGGACTGTTCCAAGAGACCCAGTACTTC
.	TRBD2	TRBJ2-1	TRBV6-4	CASSDPGTNNEQFF	TGTGCCAGCAGTGACCCCGGGACTAACAATGAGCAGTTCTTC
.	.	TRBJ2-1	TRBV7-2	CASSSRLSDNEQFF	TGTGCCAGCAGCTCCAGACTAAGTGACAATGAGCAGTTCTTC
.	.	TRBJ2-1	TRBV6-5	CASSYSRGRSDNEQFF	TGTGCCAGCAGTTACTCGAGAGGGAGAAGCGACAATGAGCAGTTCTTC
few	.	TRBJ2-1	TRBV23-1	CASGELVDEQFF	TGCGCCAGCGGTGAACTAGTAGATGAGCAGTTCTTC
few	TRBD2	TRBJ2-1	TRBV28	CASSLVSGVTNEQFF	TGTGCCAGCAGTTTAGTGAGCGGGGTGACCAATGAGCAGTTCTTC
once	.	TRBJ1-5	TRBV7-2	CASSYQANQPQHF	TGTGCCAGCAGCTATCAGGCTAATCAGCCCCAGCATTTT
once	.	TRBJ1-2	TRBV6-5	CATTGTAGYGYTF	TGTGCCACGACAGGTACCGCCGGCTATGGCTACACCTTC
once	.	TRBJ1-3	TRBV9	CASSVARGSGNTIYF	TGTGCCAGCAGCGTAGCGCGGGGCTCCGGAAACACCATATATTTT
.	.	TRBJ1-6	TRBV13	CASSLGHLVLQGNSPLHF	TGTGCCAGCAGCTTAGGCCATTTAGTCCTCCAGGGTAATTCACCCCTCCACTTT
.	.	TRBJ1-2	TRBV14	CASSRREGFADYTF	TGTGCCAGCAGCCGCCGAGAGGGTTTTGCTGACTACACCTTC
.	TRBD2	TRBJ2-3	TRBV5-1	CASSSGTSAITDTQYF	TGCGCCAGCAGCTCCGGGACTAGCGCTATTACAGATACGCAGTATTTT
few	.	TRBJ2-1	TRBV9	CASSGDSFNEQFF	TGTGCCAGCAGCGGCGACAGTTTCAATGAGCAGTTCTTC
.	TRBD2	TRBJ2-7	TRBV27	CASSSRLLAGGPRAYEQYF	TGTGCCAGCAGTTCCCGTTTACTAGCGGGAGGGCCTAGGGCCTACGAGCAGTACTTC
.	.	TRBJ1-4	TRBV6-5	CASRPGEVNEKLFF	TGTGCCAGCAGACCCGGAGAGGTGAATGAAAAACTGTTTTTT
.	.	TRBJ2-5	TRBV5-1	CASSLAPGQETQYF	TGCGCCAGCAGCTTGGCCCCGGGGCAAGAGACCCAGTACTTC
.	.	TRBJ1-1	TRBV9	CASSVFRGTEAFF	TGTGCCAGCAGCGTTTTCAGGGGCACTGAAGCTTTCTTT
.	TRBD2	TRBJ2-7	TRBV30	CAWSQNSGFYEQYF	TGTGCCTGGAGTCAGAATAGCGGGTTCTACGAGCAGTACTTC
.	.	TRBJ1-2	TRBV5-8	CASSLWGQGPLSF	TGTGCCAGCAGCTTGTGGGGGCAGGGGCCGCTGTCCTTC
.	TRBD1	TRBJ1-2	TRBV5-4	CASSHPGQGAFGYTF	TGTGCCAGCAGCCACCCCGGACAGGGGGCGTTTGGCTACACCTTC
.	.	TRBJ1-1	TRBV27	CASSPSRGNTEAFF	TGTGCCAGCAGTCCATCCAGGGGGAACACTGAAGCTTTCTTT
.	.	TRBJ1-4	TRBV10-3	CAISELLGGSGEKLFF	TGTGCCATCAGTGAGTTACTCGGGGGAAGCGGCGAAAAACTGTTTTTT
few	.	TRBJ1-1	TRBV7-3	CASSVNTGPNTEAFF	TGTGCCAGCAGCGTCAATACAGGGCCGAACACTGAAGCTTTCTTT
.	.	TRBJ1-6	TRBV7-9	CASSLPPGGNSPLHF	TGTGCCAGCAGCTTACCCCCCGGGGGAAATTCCCCCCTCCACTTT
few	.	TRBJ2-5	TRBV2	CASSERVTQYF	TGTGCCAGCAGTGAACGGGTAACCCAGTACTTC
.	.	TRBJ2-7	TRBV18	CASSYTTGDEQYF	TGTGCCAGCTCCTATACGACGGGAGACGAGCAGTACTTC
.	TRBD2	TRBJ2-1	TRBV9	CASSVQLASYNEQFF	TGTGCCAGCAGCGTCCAACTAGCGTCCTACAATGAGCAGTTCTTC
.	.	TRBJ2-7	TRBV19	CASSPGGMGYEQYF	TGTGCCAGTAGCCCGGGCGGGATGGGCTACGAGCAGTACTTC
.	.	TRBJ1-1	TRBV6-6	CASSPNRDGTKAFF	TGTGCCAGCAGTCCAAACCGGGACGGGACAAAAGCTTTCTTT
few	TRBD1	TRBJ2-7	TRBV5-1	CASSLDRDRGYEQYF	TGCGCCAGCAGCTTGGACCGGGACAGGGGATATGAGCAGTACTTC
few	TRBD2	TRBJ2-5	TRBV4-2	CASSQGLAGRGETQYF	TGTGCCAGCAGCCAAGGGTTAGCGGGGAGAGGAGAGACCCAGTACTTC
.	.	TRBJ1-1	TRBV7-3	CASNRRVANTEAFF	TGTGCCAGCAACCGCAGGGTGGCGAACACTGAAGCTTTCTTT
few	TRBD2	TRBJ2-3	TRBV11-3	CASSFTSGSSADTQYF	TGTGCCAGCAGCTTCACTAGCGGGAGCTCGGCAGATACGCAGTATTTT
.	.	TRBJ1-4	TRBV7-8	CASSLSRIPSNEKLFF	TGTGCCAGCAGCTTGTCCAGAATACCATCAAATGAAAAACTGTTTTTT
.	.	TRBJ2-7	TRBV19	CASNAGHLSSYEQYF	TGTGCCAGTAATGCGGGGCACCTGAGCTCCTACGAGCAGTACTTC
.	TRBD1	TRBJ1-2	TRBV5-4	CASSLGQGANYGYTF	TGTGCCAGCAGCCTAGGACAGGGGGCCAACTATGGCTACACCTTC
many	.	TRBJ2-6	TRBV2	CASSEFHEGYVSGANVLTF	TGTGCCAGCAGTGAATTCCACGAGGGCTACGTCTCTGGGGCCAACGTCCTGACTTTC
.	TRBD2	TRBJ2-4	TRBV13	CASITPGLASLAKNIQYF	TGTGCCAGTATTACGCCGGGACTAGCGTCTTTAGCCAAAAACATTCAGTACTTC
.	TRBD2	TRBJ2-7	TRBV28	CASQTSGANSYEQYF	TGTGCCAGCCAGACTAGCGGGGCTAACTCCTACGAGCAGTACTTC
.	TRBD2	TRBJ2-7	TRBV10-2	CASRNSGTGYEQYF	TGCGCCAGCAGGAATAGCGGGACTGGGTACGAGCAGTACTTC
.	TRBD1	TRBJ1-6	TRBV27	CASSLNGQGFSPLHF	TGTGCCAGCAGTTTAAACGGACAGGGGTTTTCACCCCTCCACTTT
.	.	TRBJ2-1	TRBV6-1	CASSGKERALSSNEQFF	TGTGCCAGCAGTGGAAAGGAGCGGGCCCTGTCCTCCAATGAGCAGTTCTTC
.	.	TRBJ1-2	TRBV28	CASSWGSLTANYGYTF	TGTGCCAGCAGTTGGGGCTCCCTCACGGCCAACTATGGCTACACCTTC
.	TRBD1	TRBJ1-2	TRBV19	CASMGTGYGYTF	TGTGCCAGTATGGGGACAGGCTATGGCTACACCTTC
.	.	TRBJ1-1	TRBV5-4	CASSFLDTLNTEAFF	TGTGCCAGCAGCTTCCTGGACACCTTGAACACTGAAGCTTTCTTT
.	.	TRBJ1-1	TRBV7-9	CASSLFSRSPGFTEAFF	TGTGCCAGCAGCTTATTTTCGCGGAGCCCCGGGTTCACTGAAGCTTTCTTT
.	TRBD1	TRBJ2-7	TRBV5-4	CASSLDRGTQLSKQRYF	TGTGCCAGCAGCCTAGACAGGGGCACCCAGCTAAGCAAGCAAAGGTACTTC
.	TRBD1	TRBJ2-7	TRBV29-1	CSAGRDRGSYEQYF	TGCAGCGCCGGACGGGACAGGGGATCCTACGAGCAGTACTTC
.	TRBD1	TRBJ1-5	TRBV5-1	CASSAGQGYQPQHF	TGCGCCAGCAGCGCGGGACAGGGTTATCAGCCCCAGCATTTT
once	.	TRBJ1-6	TRBV11-1	CASSLVDRGPLHF	TGTGCCAGCAGCTTAGTCGACAGAGGACCCCTCCACTTT
.	.	TRBJ2-3	TRBV13	CASSGGRSTDTQYF	TGTGCCAGCAGCGGAGGCAGAAGCACAGATACGCAGTATTTT
few	.	TRBJ1-1	TRBV7-9	CASSFGAGETEAFF	TGTGCCAGCAGCTTCGGGGCGGGAGAAACTGAAGCTTTCTTT
.	TRBD1	TRBJ1-1	TRBV7-8	CASSLAPGTGVNTEAFF	TGTGCCAGCAGCTTAGCCCCCGGGACAGGGGTGAACACTGAAGCTTTCTTT
.	.	TRBJ2-7	TRBV19	CASSFGQSYEQYF	TGTGCCAGTAGTTTCGGACAGAGCTACGAGCAGTACTTC
.	.	TRBJ2-1	TRBV6-1	CASGLRNQNEQFF	TGTGCCAGCGGGCTAAGGAACCAAAATGAGCAGTTCTTC